This T cell receptor beta chain was captured by sequencing in a study of blood T cell repertoires in COVID-19. Clones were sequenced by immunoSEQ multiplex PCR, and TCRdb holds only the in-frame ones, with some missing. Here the sample spans over 150,000 clones, over 75% being singletons. Recruits, aged about 18 to 100 years, lived in approximately 26 US areas. From germline, CDR1 is SEHNR and CDR2 FQNEAQ (reference sequence). CDR3 length: 14 residues. V was clipped by 8 bases and J by 0 bases, with 11 bases between them. The J gene is TRBJ1-3, the V gene TRBV7-9; D unresolved. The receptor was isolated from a woman aged 45-59 years who had recovered from COVID-19. What was sequenced was PBMCs or T cells enriched from blood (not recorded which). The CDR3 is CASGGTSSGNTIYF. CDR3 sequence (DNA): TGTGCCAGCGGAGGCACCAGCTCTGGAAACACCATATATTTT.